These 21 T cell receptor beta chains originate from one sample sequenced in a study of cytomegalovirus exposure and HLA in healthy donors (dated by TCRdb to 2016 to 2017). Libraries came from the immunoSEQ multiplex PCR assay. The multiplex PCR relied on a mix of 60 forward primers for TCR Vbeta segments and 13 reverse primers for TCR Jbeta segments. TCRdb stores this immuneACCESS table with in-frame sequences only. Part of the clones is absent; in the studies checked, under half of the shortfall reflects unresolved V genes, and no reason is known for the rest. This sample lists roughly 240,000 clones; 80% to 90% were detected once. Roughly 0.24% of the sample is held by the ten biggest clonotypes. Material for sequencing was PBMCs. These receptor sequences come from a girl aged 2 to 9 in good health and CMV-seronegative.

The table lists this clone with a few counts. The V call is TRBV27, the J call TRBJ2-7; 13 nucleotides agree with TRBD2. V shed 4 bases, J shed 1 base, and the junction held 7 bases outside the gene matches. CDR1 and CDR2 (germline): MNHEY, SMNVEV (reference sequence). The CDR3 contains 17 residues. This CDR3 is CASSSRTSGGLSYEQYF. CDR3 DNA sequence: TGTGCCAGCAGTTCCCGGACTAGCGGGGGCCTATCCTACGAGCAGTACTTC.

This chain connects TRBV7-6 to TRBJ1-1; D is possibly TRBD1 (6 bases). CDR3 length: 17 residues. V was cut by 5 bases and J by 1 base, with 20 bases left in between. CDR1 is SGHVS, CDR2 FNYEAQ, per germline. The CDR3 nucleotides read TGTGCCAGCAGCCCTCTTCCCACCTTACAGGGGAACACTGAAGCTTTCTTT. This gives the protein CASSPLPTLQGNTEAFF.

In this sample, this clone turned up once. The V and J genes are TRBV5-6 and TRBJ1-2; 7 bases map to TRBD1. V shed 4 bases, J shed 5 bases, and the junction held 14 bases outside the gene matches. The CDR3 has 16 amino acids. The germline V gene has CDR1 SGHDT and CDR2 YYEEEE. The CDR3 nucleotides read TGTGCCAGCAGCGAGGTTCCGGGACAGACTCCTTATGGCTACACCTTC. Protein: CASSEVPGQTPYGYTF. Complete variable domain (other parts from reference TRBV5-6 and TRBJ1-2): DAGVTQSPTHLIKTRGQQVTLRCSPKSGHDTVSWYQQALGQGPQFIFQYYEEEERQRGNFPDRFSGHQFPNYSSELNVNALLLGDSALYLCASSEVPGQTPYGYTFGSGTRLTVV.

V usage is TRBV11-1 and J usage is TRBJ2-1; TRBD2 agrees at 8 bases. CDR1 is SGHAT and CDR2 is FQDESV in the germline V gene (reference sequence). V lost 6 bases and J lost 2; bases outside the gene matches: 6. The CDR3 extends over 15 amino acids. CDR3 DNA: TGTGCCAGCAGATATAGCGGGAACGCCTACAATGAGCAGTTCTTC. Its protein is CASRYSGNAYNEQFF. The variable domain in full, completed from reference TRBV11-1 and TRBJ2-1, reads EAEVAQSPRYKITEKSQAVAFWCDPISGHATLYWYRQILGQGPELLVQFQDESVVDDSQLPKDRFSAERLKGVDSTLKIQPAELGDSAMYLCASRYSGNAYNEQFFGPGTRLTVL.

The rearrangement links TRBV5-1 to TRBJ1-1; 8 bases map to TRBD1. V was clipped by 7 bases and J by 0 bases; unmatched bases: 8. Per the germline V gene, CDR1 is SGHRS and CDR2 is YFSETQ. The CDR3 covers 15 residues. DNA for the CDR3: TGCGCCAGCCGGGACAGGCGCTACATGAACACTGAAGCTTTCTTT. This gives the protein CASRDRRYMNTEAFF.

The chain combines TRBV6-5 with TRBJ1-4; TRBD1 matches 8 bases. The CDR3 spans 14 residues. After removal of 2 bases from V and 6 bases from J, the junction contained 2 bases not matched to a gene. Germline CDR1 is MNHEY and CDR2 is SVGAGI. CDR3 DNA sequence: TGTGCCAGCAGTTACAACAGGGGGGATGAAAAACTGTTTTTT. Its translation: CASSYNRGDEKLFF.

The rearrangement uses TRBV2 and TRBJ2-7, with 9 bases lining up with TRBD1. Germline assignment: CDR1 SNHLY and CDR2 FYNNEI. V shed 7 bases and J 4 bases; nucleotides not matched to a gene: 5. The CDR3 runs 13 residues. The CDR3 coding sequence is TGTGCCAGCATATTGGGACAGGGTTACGAGCAGTACTTC. It yields the protein CASILGQGYEQYF.

A note on this clone: Additional DNA sequences in this sample encode the identical CDR3. V gene TRBV5-1 combines with J gene TRBJ1-2, with 8 bases lining up with TRBD1. V trimming: 0 bases; J trimming: 4 bases; junction bases outside the gene matches: 2. This CDR3 has 14 amino acids. Germline V gene data show CDR1 as SGHRS and CDR2 as YFSETQ. CDR3 loop: CASSLEGQVYGYTF. The CDR3 DNA reads TGCGCCAGCAGCTTGGAGGGACAGGTCTATGGCTACACCTTC.

The chain carries TRBV20-1 and TRBJ1-2; 8 bases match TRBD1. Germline CDR1 and CDR2: DFQATT and SNEGSKA (reference sequence). Losses at the gene ends were 7 bases for V and 7 bases for J; bases not matched to a gene: 5. The CDR3 totals 11 residues. The CDR3 reads CSVGTGGGYTF. In DNA, the CDR3 is TGCAGTGTCGGGACAGGAGGTGGCTACACCTTC.

This chain connects TRBV6-5 to TRBJ2-3; a weak D match, TRBD2 (5 bases). Germline V gene sequence: CDR1 MNHEY, CDR2 SVGAGI. The CDR3 runs 16 residues. Between the trimmed V and J ends, which lost 0 bases and 0 bases, there was a span of 10 bases. Here the CDR3 reads CASSYSAGVSTDTQYF. Written as DNA, the CDR3 is TGTGCCAGCAGTTACTCGGCGGGTGTTAGCACAGATACGCAGTATTTT.

This chain connects TRBV5-5 to TRBJ1-1, with a tentative D call TRBD1 (5 bases). This CDR3 is built from 14 residues. Trimming left V 1 base short and J 3 bases short, with 10 bases between. Germline CDR1 and CDR2: SGHKS and YYEKEE (reference sequence). The CDR3 DNA sequence: TGTGCCAGCAGCTTGTCAACAGGACACACTGAAGCTTTCTTT. It specifies CASSLSTGHTEAFF.

The chain combines TRBV19 with TRBJ1-2, with 10 positions matching TRBD1. CDR3 length: 16 residues. The J segment lost 0 bases and the V segment lost 6 bases, leaving 7 bases of the junction unmatched. In germline, CDR1 is LNHDA, CDR2 SQIVND (reference sequence). The DNA for the CDR3 is TGTGCCAGTAGCCCGGGACAGGGGCCAACTAACTATGGCTACACCTTC. Translation gives CASSPGQGPTNYGYTF.

The CDR3 reads CASSFRVRDSDTQYF. In nucleotides, the CDR3 is TGTGCCAGCAGCTTCAGAGTCCGGGACTCAGATACGCAGTATTTT. The V call is TRBV7-8, the J call TRBJ2-3; TRBD2 might be the D (6 bases). Trimming left V 3 bases short and J 4 bases short, with 14 bases between. Germline values: CDR1 SGHVS, CDR2 FQNEAQ. The CDR3 is 15 residues long.

This rearrangement joins TRBV5-5 to TRBJ2-7, with D uncertain. V lost 0 bases, J lost 11 bases, and 9 bases lay in between. The CDR3 is made up of 11 amino acids. Germline V CDR1 and CDR2: SGHKS, YYEKEE (reference sequence). The CDR3: CASSLGRQKYF. The CDR3 DNA reads as TGTGCCAGCAGCTTGGGCAGACAAAAGTACTTC.

The chain uses TRBV27 and TRBJ2-1, with no clear D. V shed 8 bases and J shed 10 bases, with 12 bases lying between them. The V gene's germline CDR1 is MNHEY and CDR2 SMNVEV (reference sequence). CDR3 length equals 11 residues. The CDR3 DNA reads TGTGCCAGCTGGTCCCCTGGCGAGCAGTTCTTC. Amino acid sequence: CASWSPGEQFF.

The chain combines TRBV15 with TRBJ2-3; D may be TRBD1 (7 bases). Germline loops: CDR1 LNHNV, CDR2 YYDKDF (reference sequence). The V end lost 7 bases, the J end lost 3 bases, and 17 bases lay between the germline ends. There are 15 residues in the CDR3. The CDR3 region is CATTPTGRWTDTQYF. Written as DNA, the CDR3 is TGTGCCACCACCCCGACAGGGAGGTGGACAGATACGCAGTATTTT.

The genes are TRBV23-1 and TRBJ2-5, with D tentatively TRBD2 (6 bases). TRBV23-1 is noted as an ORF with a role that remains uncertain. Deletions cut 0 bases from V and 4 bases from J, with 12 bases between. CDR3 length: 15 amino acids. The CDR3 DNA reads TGCGCCAGCAGTCAATCGAAGGGAGGTAGAGAGACCCAGTACTTC. The encoded protein is CASSQSKGGRETQYF.

This clone was counted between two and nine times. The rearrangement links TRBV6-1 to TRBJ1-1; D is undetermined. Trimming stripped 1 base from V and 0 bases from J, with 6 bases between. Germline CDR1 MNHNS, CDR2 SASEGT. CDR3 size: 14 residues. CDR3 in amino acids: CASSEDLLNTEAFF. The CDR3 nucleotides are TGTGCCAGCAGTGAAGATCTACTGAACACTGAAGCTTTCTTT.

V is TRBV2 and J is TRBJ2-2; 13 bases match TRBD2. The CDR3 has 13 residues. J was trimmed by 11 bases and V by 8 bases; bases with no gene match: 5. The germline gives CDR1 SNHLY, CDR2 FYNNEI. The CDR3 region is CASRTSGSPELFF. CDR3 nucleotides: TGTGCCAGCCGGACTAGCGGGAGTCCTGAGCTGTTTTTT.

This rearrangement joins TRBV29-1 to TRBJ2-7; 8 nucleotides align to TRBD2. The junction had 4 bases not matched to a gene; V was cut back by 4 bases and J by 2 bases. The CDR3 extends over 13 amino acids. Germline V gene lookup returns CDR1 SQVTM and CDR2 ANQGSEA. CDR3 nucleotides: TGCAGCGTTGCGGGGGGGTGGACCTACGAGCAGTACTTC. This sequence encodes CSVAGGWTYEQYF.

The rearrangement joins TRBV9 to TRBJ1-2, with 7 bases matching TRBD1. After removal of 5 bases from V and 1 base from J, the junction contained 8 bases not matched to a gene. There are 15 residues in the CDR3. CDR1 and CDR2 from the germline V gene are SGDLS and YYNGEE. This CDR3 reads CASSFGTAFNYGYTF. Written as DNA, the CDR3 is TGTGCCAGCAGTTTTGGGACAGCCTTTAACTATGGCTACACCTTC.